Shown below are 20 T cell receptor beta chains from a single sample sequenced in a study of blood T cell repertoires in COVID-19. Measured with immunoSEQ multiplex PCR; TCRdb has only the in-frame clones, and not every one. The sample has about 99,000 clones, roughly 78% seen once. Material for sequencing was peripheral blood. The receptor set was obtained from a woman older than 75 with active or convalescent COVID-19.

In this sample, this clone turned up a few times. The rearrangement links TRBV11-3 to TRBJ1-1; weak D call: TRBD1 (6 bases). From germline, CDR1 is SGHNT and CDR2 YENEEA. V was shortened by 4 bases and J by 5 bases, with 11 bases between the two germline ends. The CDR3 is 13 residues long. CDR3 region: CASSYRTDTEAFF. The CDR3 bases are TGTGCCAGCAGCTACCGGACAGATACTGAAGCTTTCTTT. Using reference TRBV11-3 and TRBJ1-1 for the parts outside the CDR3, the full variable domain is EAGVVQSPRYKIIEKKQPVAFWCNPISGHNTLYWYLQNLGQGPELLIRYENEEAVDDSQLPKDRFSAERLKGVDSTLKIQPAELGDSAVYLCASSYRTDTEAFFGQGTRLTVV.

In regard to this clone: The junction departs from the called germline gene at one end, perhaps through a read error. The genes are TRBV5-1 and TRBJ2-1, with 11 bases fitting TRBD2. This CDR3 is built from 16 residues. Germline CDR1 SGHRS, CDR2 YFSETQ. As DNA, the CDR3 is TGTGCCAGCAGCCTCCCCGGGACTAGCGGTCCCAATGAGCAGTTCTTC. Translated, it gives CASSLPGTSGPNEQFF.

This chain connects TRBV24-1 to TRBJ1-1, with 8 bases that match TRBD1. CDR1 and CDR2 (germline): KGHDR, SFDVKD. Unmatched junction bases numbered 6, after V lost 8 bases and J lost 5 bases. CDR3 length equals 13 residues. The CDR3: CATTRGLGTEAFF. CDR3 DNA: TGTGCCACCACCAGGGGGCTCGGGACTGAAGCTTTCTTT.

The chain has TRBV28 and TRBJ2-5; 10 bases match TRBD1. The germline CDR1 and CDR2 sequences are MDHEN and SYDVKM. The CDR3 is 14 residues long. Unmatched junction bases numbered 6, after V lost 6 bases and J lost 5 bases. The CDR3 DNA sequence: TGTGCCAGCAGACCGGGGACAGGGGAGGAGACCCAGTACTTC. It encodes CASRPGTGEETQYF. Full variable domain (remainder filled in from reference TRBV28 and TRBJ2-5): DVKVTQSSRYLVKRTGEKVFLECVQDMDHENMFWYRQDPGLGLRLIYFSYDVKMKEKGDIPEGYSVSREKKERFSLILESASTNQTSMYLCASRPGTGEETQYFGPGTRLLVL.

The CDR3 nucleotides are TGTGCCAGCAGTTACTCGAAGCAGGCCTTCTATGGCTACACCTTC. Protein sequence: CASSYSKQAFYGYTF. J is TRBJ1-2 and V is TRBV6-5; no reliable D call. Looked up from germline, CDR1 is MNHEY and CDR2 is SVGAGI. The CDR3 is 15 amino acids. Trimming cost V 0 bases and J 4 bases, with 12 bases left between them.

About this clone itself: One junction end disagrees with the germline gene, perhaps due to a read error. The chain joins TRBV7-7 to TRBJ2-1; D may be TRBD1 (5 bases). The CDR3 length is 17 residues. From germline, CDR1 is SSHAT and CDR2 FNYEAQ (reference sequence). The CDR3, as DNA: TGTGCTAGCAGCTTCCCGGACACTCGGAGCTCCTACAATGAGCAGTTCTTC. Amino acids: CASSFPDTRSSYNEQFF.

The gene calls are TRBV10-2 and TRBJ2-7, with 11 bases fitting TRBD2. This CDR3 contains 16 residues. V was clipped by 4 bases and J by 4 bases; unmatched bases: 9. Per germline, CDR1 WSHSY and CDR2 SAAADI. CDR3 DNA sequence: TGCGCCAGCAGTGTATTGACTAGCGGGACCCATTACGAGCAGTACTTC. Translating gives CASSVLTSGTHYEQYF.

This chain links TRBV5-1 with TRBJ2-5, with 9 bases that match TRBD1. The CDR3 runs to 15 residues. Germline lookup yields CDR1 SGHRS and CDR2 YFSETQ. With V trimmed by 3 bases and J by 3 bases, 6 bases remained unmatched. The CDR3 nucleotides are TGCGCCAGCAGCTCGCAAACAGGGGGCGAAGAGACCCAGTACTTC. It specifies CASSSQTGGEETQYF.

This clone was seen a few times. V usage is TRBV28 and J usage is TRBJ2-3, with 7 bases lining up with TRBD1. The V and J ends lost 10 bases and 2 bases, in that order; junction bases with no gene match: 12. Germline CDR1 and CDR2: MDHEN and SYDVKM. The length of the CDR3 is 15 residues. The CDR3 is CATAVGTASTDTQYF. For the CDR3, the DNA is TGTGCCACCGCGGTCGGGACAGCGTCCACAGATACGCAGTATTTT.

The gene calls are TRBV2 and TRBJ2-5, with TRBD1 matching 8 bases. Germline CDR1 SNHLY, CDR2 FYNNEI. The CDR3 has 15 amino acids. Trimming at V came to 0 bases and at J to 4 bases, leaving 4 bases not matched to a gene. The CDR3 DNA follows: TGTGCCAGCAGTGAAGCGCTTGGACAGGGAGAGACCCAGTACTTC. As protein: CASSEALGQGETQYF.

This chain connects TRBV5-4 to TRBJ2-5; 7 nucleotides line up with TRBD1. Trimming took 2 bases from V and 4 from J; bases not matched to a gene: 5. Germline lookup yields CDR1 SGHNT and CDR2 YYREEE (reference sequence). The CDR3 runs to 14 residues. CDR3 nucleotide sequence: TGTGCCAGCAGCTTCAGGGGGATAGGAGAGACCCAGTACTTC. Its translation is CASSFRGIGETQYF. The variable domain in full, with the rest retrieved from reference TRBV5-4 and TRBJ2-5, is ETGVTQSPTHLIKTRGQQVTLRCSSQSGHNTVSWYQQALGQGPQFIFQYYREEENGRGNFPPRFSGLQFPNYSSELNVNALELDDSALYLCASSFRGIGETQYFGPGTRLLVL.

The chain has TRBV7-8 and TRBJ1-2; D ambiguous. Trimming pared 3 bases from V and 8 bases from J, leaving 19 bases between. From germline, CDR1 is SGHVS and CDR2 FQNEAQ. This CDR3 region has 15 residues. CDR3 nucleotides: TGTGCCAGCAGCTTTGGGTCACAGTCCTTAGTAGGCTACACCTTC. Protein sequence: CASSFGSQSLVGYTF.

The J gene is TRBJ1-4, the V gene TRBV27; D not certain. The CDR3 is 14 residues long. Germline loops: CDR1 MNHEY, CDR2 SMNVEV (reference sequence). V was cut by 5 bases and J by 8 bases, with 15 bases left in between. The DNA for the CDR3 is TGTGCCAGCAGTACCCGTCGGCGGGGAGAAAAACTGTTTTTT. Translating gives CASSTRRRGEKLFF. The variable domain in full, with the rest retrieved from reference TRBV27 and TRBJ1-4, is EAQVTQNPRYLITVTGKKLTVTCSQNMNHEYMSWYRQDPGLGLRQIYYSMNVEVTDKGDVPEGYKVSRKEKRNFPLILESPSPNQTSLYFCASSTRRRGEKLFFGSGTQLSVL.

The chain links TRBV5-1 to TRBJ2-1; 14 bases align to TRBD2. The V gene end was trimmed by 2 bases and the J gene end by 0 bases; junction bases not matched to a gene: 13. The CDR3 contains 21 residues. Per the germline V gene, CDR1 is SGHRS and CDR2 is YFSETQ. CDR3 residues: CASSLTYWGLAGEGSYNEQFF. CDR3 nucleotide sequence: TGCGCCAGCAGCTTAACCTACTGGGGACTAGCGGGAGAGGGCTCCTACAATGAGCAGTTCTTC.

The genes are TRBV24-1 and TRBJ2-5; 8 positions match TRBD1. CDR1 and CDR2 from the germline V gene are KGHDR and SFDVKD. CDR3 length equals 15 residues. The V gene end was trimmed by 3 bases and the J gene end by 4 bases; junction bases not matched to a gene: 6. The CDR3 sequence is CATSDPATGAETQYF. CDR3 in DNA: TGTGCCACCAGTGATCCGGCGACAGGGGCAGAGACCCAGTACTTC.

V is TRBV27 and J is TRBJ1-5, with no clear D. There are 13 residues in the CDR3. V lost 7 bases, J lost 6 bases, and 13 bases lay in between. The V gene's germline CDR1 is MNHEY and CDR2 SMNVEV (reference sequence). The CDR3: CASKEGLGQPQHF. DNA of the CDR3: TGTGCCAGCAAAGAGGGTTTGGGTCAGCCCCAGCATTTT.

This rearrangement joins TRBV7-8 to TRBJ2-7, with 9 bases matching TRBD1. Germline V CDR1 and CDR2: SGHVS, FQNEAQ. CDR3 length: 13 amino acids. Trimming removed 7 bases from V and 6 bases from J; junction bases left unmatched: 7. The CDR3 bases are TGTGCCAGCACAGTAAGGGACAGGGCCGAGCAGTACTTC. This codes for CASTVRDRAEQYF.

This rearrangement joins TRBV5-4 to TRBJ1-6, with TRBD1 as a possible D gene (6 bases). V dropped 4 bases and J dropped 2 bases, with 10 bases sitting between them. Germline loops: CDR1 SGHNT, CDR2 YYREEE (reference sequence). The CDR3 length is 15 residues. CDR3 DNA sequence: TGTGCCAGCAGCGTGCGGACAGCCTATAATTCACCCCTCCACTTT. The encoded protein is CASSVRTAYNSPLHF.

This chain joins TRBV6-5 and TRBJ1-4; 7 bases align to TRBD1. The germline V gene has CDR1 MNHEY and CDR2 SVGAGI. The CDR3 runs to 13 residues. Trimming removed 3 bases from V and 10 bases from J; junction bases left unmatched: 5. This CDR3 reads CASSYQGVGKLFF. Written as DNA, the CDR3 is TGTGCCAGCAGTTATCAGGGGGTGGGAAAACTGTTTTTT.

The chain carries TRBV12-3 or TRBV12-4 and TRBJ2-7; 7 bases are a match to TRBD1. The CDR3 contains 13 residues. After removal of 5 bases from V and 6 bases from J, the junction contained 7 bases not matched to a gene. This chain's CDR3 is CASSASTGTEQYF. The CDR3 DNA reads as TGTGCCAGCAGTGCCTCGACAGGGACCGAGCAGTACTTC.